Below are 10 T cell receptor beta chains sequenced from a single sample in a study of blood T cell repertoires in COVID-19. Data came from immunoSEQ multiplex PCR; TCRdb stores just in-frame clones and leaves some out. The data contain fewer than 80,000 clones, roughly 78% of them seen just once; the ten biggest clones take up about a tenth. The specimen sequenced was peripheral blood. These TCRs come from a human donor in a cohort sampled during active COVID-19.

The chain is built from TRBV28 and TRBJ2-1; the D gene is possibly TRBD2 (5 bases). Germline CDR1 is MDHEN and CDR2 is SYDVKM. V shed 7 bases and J shed 7 bases, with 17 bases lying between them. The CDR3 length is 14 residues. CDR3 sequence (DNA): TGTGCCAGCATCCCGGCTAGCCGACGGAATGAGCAGTTCTTC. As protein: CASIPASRRNEQFF.

This chain links TRBV27 with TRBJ2-7; 7 bases align to TRBD2. V shed 0 bases and J 3 bases; nucleotides not matched to a gene: 11. The CDR3 totals 17 residues. The germline gives CDR1 MNHEY, CDR2 SMNVEV (reference sequence). The CDR3 loop is CASSLSPIGRELYEQYF. The CDR3, as DNA: TGTGCCAGCAGTTTATCCCCGATCGGGCGGGAGCTCTACGAGCAGTACTTC.

The chain is built from TRBV9 and TRBJ2-7; 9 nucleotides match TRBD1. J lost 4 bases, V lost 3 bases, and 8 bases had no gene match. Per the germline V gene, CDR1 is SGDLS and CDR2 is YYNGEE. The CDR3 consists of 15 residues. Here the CDR3 reads CASSATGTGPYEQYF. The CDR3 DNA is TGTGCCAGCAGCGCCACCGGGACAGGGCCATACGAGCAGTACTTC.

The chain links TRBV19 to TRBJ2-5; tentative D call: TRBD2 (5 bases). Per germline, CDR1 LNHDA and CDR2 SQIVND (reference sequence). The CDR3 is 13 residues long. V was clipped by 4 bases and J by 4 bases, with 10 bases between them. CDR3 region: CASSTGDGETQYF. The DNA of the CDR3 is TGTGCCAGTAGTACCGGGGATGGAGAGACCCAGTACTTC.

This chain joins TRBV28 and TRBJ2-7; the match to TRBD1 covers 7 bases. CDR1 MDHEN and CDR2 SYDVKM come from the germline V gene. V shed 10 bases, J shed 3 bases, and the junction held 6 bases outside the gene matches. The CDR3 has 12 residues. The DNA of the CDR3 is TGTGCCACCCTGAGACAGGGCTACGAGCAGTACTTC. Translating gives CATLRQGYEQYF.

The rearrangement links TRBV28 to TRBJ2-7, with 8 bases fitting TRBD1. The CDR3 sequence is 14 residues long. V was clipped by 6 bases and J by 2 bases; unmatched bases: 6. Germline CDR1 and CDR2: MDHEN and SYDVKM. The CDR3 sequence: CASRRQGRPYEQYF. CDR3 in DNA: TGTGCCAGCAGGAGACAGGGGCGACCCTACGAGCAGTACTTC.

The chain has TRBV3-1 (or the pseudogene TRBV3-2) and TRBJ1-1; 7 bases fit TRBD1. Trimming at V came to 4 bases and at J to 7 bases, leaving 6 bases not matched to a gene. The CDR3 covers 13 residues. From germline, CDR1 is LGHDT and CDR2 YNNKEL (reference sequence). The CDR3 DNA reads TGTGCCAGCAGCCCAGGGACAGAACTTGAAGCTTTCTTT. Protein: CASSPGTELEAFF.

This rearrangement joins TRBV7-2 to TRBJ2-2; perhaps TRBD2 as D (6 bases). CDR3 length: 16 residues. The germline CDR1 and CDR2 sequences are SGHTA and FQGNSA. Between the trimmed V and J ends, which lost 5 bases and 0 bases, there was a span of 13 bases. The CDR3 coding sequence is TGTGCCAGCAGCCTCCAAGCGGGCCCGAACACCGGGGAGCTGTTTTTT. Its protein product is CASSLQAGPNTGELFF.

The chain links TRBV5-1 to TRBJ2-7; 7 positions agree with TRBD1. The germline V gene encodes CDR1 SGHRS and CDR2 YFSETQ. V dropped 1 base and J dropped 3; count of bases not matched to a gene: 4. The CDR3 covers 14 residues. The chain's CDR3 is CASSLLGTDYEQYF. The DNA of the CDR3 is TGCGCCAGCAGCTTGTTAGGGACAGACTACGAGCAGTACTTC.

This sequence joins TRBV24-1 and TRBJ1-5, with 8 nucleotides matching TRBD1. The junction had 8 bases not matched to a gene; V was cut back by 5 bases and J by 3 bases. Germline CDR1 is KGHDR and CDR2 is SFDVKD. This CDR3 contains 16 residues. The CDR3 DNA reads as TGTGCCACCAGTGCGAACGGACAGGGAGCCAATCAGCCCCAGCATTTT. Translating gives CATSANGQGANQPQHF.